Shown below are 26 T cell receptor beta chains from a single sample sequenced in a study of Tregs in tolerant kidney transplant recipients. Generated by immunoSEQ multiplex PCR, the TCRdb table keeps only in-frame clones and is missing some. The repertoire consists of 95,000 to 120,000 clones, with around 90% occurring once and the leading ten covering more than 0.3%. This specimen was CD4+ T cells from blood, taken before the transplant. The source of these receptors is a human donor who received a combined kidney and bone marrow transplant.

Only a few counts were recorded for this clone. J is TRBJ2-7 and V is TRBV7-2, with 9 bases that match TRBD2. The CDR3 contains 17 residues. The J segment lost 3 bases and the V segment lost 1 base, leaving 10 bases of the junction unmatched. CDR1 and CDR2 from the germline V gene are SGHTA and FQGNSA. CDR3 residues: CASSLGPLAGAGYEQYF. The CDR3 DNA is TGTGCCAGCAGCTTAGGCCCCTTAGCGGGAGCGGGCTACGAGCAGTACTTC.

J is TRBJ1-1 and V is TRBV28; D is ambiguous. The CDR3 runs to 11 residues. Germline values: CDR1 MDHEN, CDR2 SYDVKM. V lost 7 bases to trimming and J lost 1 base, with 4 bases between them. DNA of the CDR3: TGTGCCAGCATCCGGAACACTGAAGCTTTCTTT. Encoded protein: CASIRNTEAFF.

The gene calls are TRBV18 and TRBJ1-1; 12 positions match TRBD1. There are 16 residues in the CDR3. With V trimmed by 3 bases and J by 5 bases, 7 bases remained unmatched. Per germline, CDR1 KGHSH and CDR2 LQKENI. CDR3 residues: CASSPGQGARGTEAFF. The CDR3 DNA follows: TGTGCCAGCTCACCGGGACAGGGGGCGCGGGGAACTGAAGCTTTCTTT.

CDR3 nucleotides: TGTGCCAGCAGGGACCTGACTAGCGGGGGGGATACGCAGTATTTT. It specifies CASRDLTSGGDTQYF. The chain is built from TRBV2 and TRBJ2-3; 13 bases match TRBD2. The germline CDR1 and CDR2 sequences are SNHLY and FYNNEI. The CDR3 is made up of 15 amino acids. J gave up 6 bases and V 6 bases, and 6 bases lay outside the gene matches. Drawing the rest from reference TRBV2 and TRBJ2-3, the complete variable domain is EPEVTQTPSHQVTQMGQEVILRCVPISNHLYFYWYRQILGQKVEFLVSFYNNEISEKSEIFDDQFSVERPDGSNFTLKIRSTKLEDSAMYFCASRDLTSGGDTQYFGPGTRLTVL.

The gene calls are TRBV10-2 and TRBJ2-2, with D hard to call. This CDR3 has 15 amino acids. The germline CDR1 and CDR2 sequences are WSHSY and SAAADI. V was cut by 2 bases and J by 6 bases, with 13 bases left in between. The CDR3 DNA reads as TGCGCCAGCAGTGAGATACAGCTTGTTCCCGGGGAGCTGTTTTTT. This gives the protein CASSEIQLVPGELFF.

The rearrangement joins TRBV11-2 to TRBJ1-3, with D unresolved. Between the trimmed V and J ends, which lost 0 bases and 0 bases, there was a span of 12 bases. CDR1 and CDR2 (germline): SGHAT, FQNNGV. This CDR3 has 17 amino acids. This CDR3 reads CASSLEISGFSGNTIYF. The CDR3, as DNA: TGTGCCAGCAGCTTAGAGATATCAGGCTTCTCTGGAAACACCATATATTTT.

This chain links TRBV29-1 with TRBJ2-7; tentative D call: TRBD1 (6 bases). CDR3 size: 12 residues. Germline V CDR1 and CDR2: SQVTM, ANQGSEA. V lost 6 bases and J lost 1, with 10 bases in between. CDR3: CSVRTASYEQYF. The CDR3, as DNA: TGCAGCGTCCGGACAGCATCCTACGAGCAGTACTTC.

This CDR3 is CASSWGEKNTEAFF. CDR3 in DNA: TGCGCCAGCAGTTGGGGGGAAAAGAACACTGAAGCTTTCTTT. The V gene is TRBV5-1, the J gene TRBJ1-1, with a possible D match to TRBD1 (5 bases). Trimming left V 5 bases short and J 1 base short, with 12 bases between. This CDR3 is 14 amino acids long. Germline CDR1 and CDR2: SGHRS and YFSETQ.

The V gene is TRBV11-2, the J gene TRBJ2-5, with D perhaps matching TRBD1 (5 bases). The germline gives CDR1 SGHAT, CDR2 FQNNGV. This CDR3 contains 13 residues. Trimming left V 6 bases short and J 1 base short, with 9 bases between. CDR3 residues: CASSRGSQETQYF. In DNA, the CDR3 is TGTGCCAGCAGTAGGGGCAGCCAAGAGACCCAGTACTTC.

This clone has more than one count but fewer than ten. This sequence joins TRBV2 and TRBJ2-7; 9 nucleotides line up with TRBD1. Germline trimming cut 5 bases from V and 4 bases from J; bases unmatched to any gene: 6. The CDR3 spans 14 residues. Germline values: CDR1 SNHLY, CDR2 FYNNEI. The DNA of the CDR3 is TGTGCCAGCAGTTCGGGACAGGGTGGATACGAGCAGTACTTC. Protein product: CASSSGQGGYEQYF.

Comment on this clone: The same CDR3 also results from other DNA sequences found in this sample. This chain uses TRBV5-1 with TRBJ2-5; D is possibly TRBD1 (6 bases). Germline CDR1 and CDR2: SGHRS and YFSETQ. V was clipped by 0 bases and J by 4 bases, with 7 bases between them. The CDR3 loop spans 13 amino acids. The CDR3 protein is CASSLGGGETQYF. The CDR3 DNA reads TGCGCCAGCAGCTTGGGAGGGGGAGAGACCCAGTACTTC.

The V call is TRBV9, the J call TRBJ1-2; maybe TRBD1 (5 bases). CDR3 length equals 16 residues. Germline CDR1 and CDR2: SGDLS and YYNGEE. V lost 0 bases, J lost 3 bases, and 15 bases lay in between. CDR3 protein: CASSVEVRATDYGYTF. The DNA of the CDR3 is TGTGCCAGCAGCGTAGAGGTCAGGGCGACAGACTATGGCTACACCTTC. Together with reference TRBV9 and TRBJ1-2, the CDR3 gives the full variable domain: DSGVTQTPKHLITATGQRVTLRCSPRSGDLSVYWYQQSLDQGLQFLIQYYNGEERAKGNILERFSAQQFPDLHSELNLSSLELGDSALYFCASSVEVRATDYGYTFGSGTRLTVV.

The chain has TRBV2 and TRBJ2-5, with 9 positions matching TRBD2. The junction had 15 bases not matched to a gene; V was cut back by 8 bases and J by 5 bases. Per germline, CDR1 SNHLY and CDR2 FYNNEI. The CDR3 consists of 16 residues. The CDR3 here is CASRRGVAGDGETQYF. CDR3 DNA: TGTGCCAGCCGCCGAGGGGTAGCGGGAGATGGCGAGACCCAGTACTTC.

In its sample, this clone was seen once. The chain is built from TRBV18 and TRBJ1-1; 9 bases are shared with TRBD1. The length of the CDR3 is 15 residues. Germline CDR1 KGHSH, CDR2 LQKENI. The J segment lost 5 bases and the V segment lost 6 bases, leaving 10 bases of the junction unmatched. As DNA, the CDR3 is TGTGCCAGCTCCCCAGGACAGGGGCGGAGGACTGAAGCTTTCTTT. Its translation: CASSPGQGRRTEAFF.

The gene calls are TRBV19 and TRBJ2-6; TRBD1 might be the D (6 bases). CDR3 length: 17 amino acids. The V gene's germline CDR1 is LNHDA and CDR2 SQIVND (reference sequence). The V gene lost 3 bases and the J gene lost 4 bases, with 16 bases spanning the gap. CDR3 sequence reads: CASSMLQGSAGANVLTF. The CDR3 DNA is TGTGCCAGTAGTATGTTGCAGGGGAGCGCCGGGGCCAACGTCCTGACTTTC.

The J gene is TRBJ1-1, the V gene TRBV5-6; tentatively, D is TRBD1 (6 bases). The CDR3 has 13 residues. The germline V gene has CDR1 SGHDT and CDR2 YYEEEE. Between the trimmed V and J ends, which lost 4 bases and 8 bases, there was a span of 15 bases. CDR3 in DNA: TGTGCCAGCAGCGGGGGCAGGGGAAACGAAGCTTTCTTT. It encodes CASSGGRGNEAFF.

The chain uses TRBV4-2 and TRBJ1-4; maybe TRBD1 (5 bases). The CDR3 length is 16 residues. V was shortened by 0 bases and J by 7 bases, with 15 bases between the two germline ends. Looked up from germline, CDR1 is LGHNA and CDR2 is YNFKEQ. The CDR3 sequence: CASSQDLGQGGEKLFF. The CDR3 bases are TGTGCCAGCAGCCAAGATCTAGGGCAGGGTGGTGAAAAACTGTTTTTT.

CDR3 sequence reads: CASSPWTGNEKLFF. The CDR3 DNA follows: TGTGCCAGCAGTCCATGGACAGGGAACGAAAAACTGTTTTTT. This chain links TRBV28 with TRBJ1-4, with 8 bases matching TRBD1. With 5 bases clipped from V and 8 bases from J, the junction kept 7 bases outside the gene matches. CDR1 is MDHEN and CDR2 is SYDVKM in the germline V gene. The CDR3 spans 14 residues. The full variable domain, completed using reference TRBV28 and TRBJ1-4, is DVKVTQSSRYLVKRTGEKVFLECVQDMDHENMFWYRQDPGLGLRLIYFSYDVKMKEKGDIPEGYSVSREKKERFSLILESASTNQTSMYLCASSPWTGNEKLFFGSGTQLSVL.

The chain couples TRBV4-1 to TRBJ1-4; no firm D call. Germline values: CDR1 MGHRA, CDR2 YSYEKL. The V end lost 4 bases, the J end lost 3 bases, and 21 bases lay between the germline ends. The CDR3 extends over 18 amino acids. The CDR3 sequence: CASSPAVAQRVSNEKLFF. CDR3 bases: TGCGCCAGCAGCCCTGCCGTTGCTCAAAGAGTTTCTAATGAAAAACTGTTTTTT.

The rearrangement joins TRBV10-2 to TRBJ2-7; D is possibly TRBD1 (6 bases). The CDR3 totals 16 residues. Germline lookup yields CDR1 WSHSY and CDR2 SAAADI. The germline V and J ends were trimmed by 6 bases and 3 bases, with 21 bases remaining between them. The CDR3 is CASRDSNRVSLYEQYF. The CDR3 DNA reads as TGCGCCAGCAGGGACTCGAACAGGGTTTCCCTCTACGAGCAGTACTTC.

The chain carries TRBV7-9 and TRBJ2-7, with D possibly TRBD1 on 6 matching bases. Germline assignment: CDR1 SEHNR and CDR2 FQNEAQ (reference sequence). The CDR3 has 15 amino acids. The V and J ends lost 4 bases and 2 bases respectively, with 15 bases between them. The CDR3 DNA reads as TGTGCCAGCAGCTCCCTCAGGGGTCAGGCCTACGAGCAGTACTTC. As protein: CASSSLRGQAYEQYF.

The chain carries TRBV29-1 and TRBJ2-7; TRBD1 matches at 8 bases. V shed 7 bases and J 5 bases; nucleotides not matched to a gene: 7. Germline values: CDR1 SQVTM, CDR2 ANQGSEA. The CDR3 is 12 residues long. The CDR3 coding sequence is TGCAGCGCCTTCAGGGGGCTCAACGAGCAGTACTTC. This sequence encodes CSAFRGLNEQYF.

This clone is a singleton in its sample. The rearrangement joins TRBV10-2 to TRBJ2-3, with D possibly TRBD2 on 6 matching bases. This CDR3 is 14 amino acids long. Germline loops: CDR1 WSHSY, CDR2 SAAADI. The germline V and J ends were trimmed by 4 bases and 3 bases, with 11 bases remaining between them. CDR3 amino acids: CASSATGETDTQYF. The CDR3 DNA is TGCGCCAGCAGTGCCACGGGGGAAACAGATACGCAGTATTTT.

In DNA, the CDR3 is TGTGCCAGCAGCTTACTCCATGAGCAGTTCTTC. Translating it yields CASSLLHEQFF. This sequence joins TRBV7-2 and TRBJ2-1; D ambiguous. The CDR3 extends over 11 amino acids. The germline V gene has CDR1 SGHTA and CDR2 FQGNSA. The V end lost 2 bases, the J end lost 8 bases, and 4 bases lay between the germline ends.

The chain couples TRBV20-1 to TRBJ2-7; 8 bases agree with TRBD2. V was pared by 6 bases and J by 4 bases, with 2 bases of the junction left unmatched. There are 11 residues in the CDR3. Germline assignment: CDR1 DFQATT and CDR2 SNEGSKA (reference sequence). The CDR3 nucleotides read TGCAGTGCAACTAGCGGATACGAGCAGTACTTC. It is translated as CSATSGYEQYF.

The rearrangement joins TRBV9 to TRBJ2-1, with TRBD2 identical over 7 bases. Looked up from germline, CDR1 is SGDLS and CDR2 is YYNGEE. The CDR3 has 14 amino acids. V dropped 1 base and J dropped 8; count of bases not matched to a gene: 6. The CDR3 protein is CASSVWGGRDEQFF. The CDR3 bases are TGTGCCAGCAGCGTATGGGGCGGGAGAGATGAGCAGTTCTTC.